Here is one T cell receptor (beta chain) with its context. 5' RACE with UMI labels generated the TRB cDNA libraries. From its re-call of the 5' RACE reads, TCRdb lists each CDR3 protein once, without DNA. The repertoire table contains 45,000 or so distinct CDR3 sequences. The data were taken from a study of CXCR3-negative and CXCR3-positive naive CD8 T cells. The CDR3 covers 17 residues. Germline V lookup: CDR1 SGDLS, CDR2 YYNGEE. The sequenced sample consisted of naive CXCR3- CD8+ T cells from blood. As to subset: CD45RO-CCR7+CD27+CD95- naive CD8+ T cells lacking CXCR3 (TNR3-). This chain joins TRBV9 and TRBJ2-7; TCRdb reports TRBD2, a call that lacks DNA to check it against. The TCR sequence derives from a human donor in good health. Some clones in this sample may be carry-over from other donors' samples. This CDR3 is CASSVGAGSGGSYEQYF. Complete variable domain (other parts from reference TRBV9 and TRBJ2-7): DSGVTQTPKHLITATGQRVTLRCSPRSGDLSVYWYQQSLDQGLQFLIQYYNGEERAKGNILERFSAQQFPDLHSELNLSSLELGDSALYFCASSVGAGSGGSYEQYFGPGTRLTVT.